This TCR beta chain was captured in a study of T-cell reconstitution after alpha-beta-depleted transplantation in children. General study points: Some patients' high day-60 TCRbeta diversity was traced to surviving recipient T cells and thymic progenitors. One year after transplant, T-cell counts and diversity came mostly from newly produced T cells.

The CDR3 contains 13 residues. Trimming removed 3 bases from V and 1 base from J, with 9 bases in between. In germline, CDR1 is DFQATT, CDR2 SNEGSKA (reference sequence). This clonotype was recorded once. Antigen specificity is unknown. Unique molecular identifiers featured in how the TCRbeta library was prepared. From the PCR reads, TCRdb called clonotypes with MiXCR, one entry per CDR3 protein. The sample has more than 200,000 distinct CDR3 sequences, more than 20% seen once. The specimen comprised PBMCs, sampled before TCRalphabeta/CD19-depleted stem cell transplant. This chain joins TRBV20-1 and TRBJ2-5; TRBD2 might be the D (5 bases). The receptor comes from a girl aged 2 to 10 with Fanconi anemia, due to receive a stem cell transplant. The CDR3 DNA sequence: TGCAGTGCTAGCAAACGGGGCCAAGAGACCCAGTACTTC. It encodes CSASKRGQETQYF.